Sequencing of this T cell receptor beta chain was carried out in a study of T-cell reconstitution after alpha-beta-depleted transplantation in children (dated by TCRdb to the mid-2010s). A note on the overall study: Using TCR repertoire profiling, the study followed T-cell immune reconstitution in a quantitative way in children after TCRalphabeta/CD19-depleted allogeneic hematopoietic cell transplantation.

The library was prepared using PCR. The sequencer listed for this sample is Illumina HiSeq 2500. Molecular barcoding was employed in the preparation of TCR libraries, with unique molecular identifiers being used to normalize TCRbeta repertoire quantification. Through fastp at Q25 and MiXCR, TCRdb rebuilt clones from the public reads, retaining in-frame beta chains. Under each unique CDR3 protein, matching rows form one entry showing the most common genes and DNA. In all, the sample holds some 520,000 distinct CDR3 sequences, and over 25% of those were seen once. 2% to 3% of the sample is in the top ten clones. Regarding this clonotype: Its specific antigen is unknown. Base qualities are not recorded, but no much larger clone differs from it by a single base.

Reading the germline V gene gives CDR1 MNHEY and CDR2 SVGAGI. The CDR3 contains 13 residues, cysteine and phenylalanine counted. Only the CDR3 region is kept as DNA, spanning 39 bases read in frame from base 1. V drops 2 bases and J drops 8 bases, leaving 10 bases in between. This TCR was sampled from a human donor who donated a stem cell graft to a child with aplastic anemia. The sequenced sample was PBMCs from the stem cell graft donor, obtained from the stem cell graft. The chain was built from TRBV6-5 and TRBJ2-1; tentative D gene TRBD2, with 6 bases matching. At the DNA level, the sequence is TGTGCCAGCAGTTACGCAGCGGGCTATGAGCAGTTCTTC. The translation is CASSYAAGYEQFF.